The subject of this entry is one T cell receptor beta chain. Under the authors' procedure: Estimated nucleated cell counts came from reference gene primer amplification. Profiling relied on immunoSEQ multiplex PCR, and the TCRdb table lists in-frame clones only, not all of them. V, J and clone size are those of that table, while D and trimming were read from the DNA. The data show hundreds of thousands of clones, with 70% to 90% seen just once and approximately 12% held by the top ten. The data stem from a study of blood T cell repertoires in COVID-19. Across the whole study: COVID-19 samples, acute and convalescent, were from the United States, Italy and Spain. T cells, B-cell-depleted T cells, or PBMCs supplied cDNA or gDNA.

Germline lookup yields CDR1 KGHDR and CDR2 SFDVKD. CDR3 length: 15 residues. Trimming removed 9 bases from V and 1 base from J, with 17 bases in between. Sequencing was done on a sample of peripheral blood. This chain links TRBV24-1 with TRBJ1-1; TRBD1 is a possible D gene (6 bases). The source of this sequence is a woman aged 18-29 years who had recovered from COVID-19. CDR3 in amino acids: CATSKGTLRNTEAFF. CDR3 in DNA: TGTGCCACCTCTAAAGGGACACTTAGGAACACTGAAGCTTTCTTT.